The 8 T cell receptor beta chains listed next were all sequenced from one sample in a study of a mutant IDH1 vaccine in newly diagnosed glioma. Time point reported: week 47, end of study. A 20-mer mutant IDH1 peptide at 300 ug was injected subcutaneously with topical imiquimod. TCRdb keeps only in-frame clones here, not all; method: immunoSEQ multiplex PCR. The repertoire has about 90,000 clones, over 85% of them found once; the top ten carry 0.6% to 0.95%. These TCRs are of unknown antigen specificity. Sequencing used PBMCs, obtained from a glioma patient whose treatment included an IDH1 peptide vaccine. The receptors were gathered from a woman between 50 and 59 years old with glioma.

This chain joins TRBV10-2 and TRBJ2-7; 12 bases map to TRBD2. Unmatched junction bases numbered 7, after V lost 10 bases and J lost 3 bases. Germline V gene data show CDR1 as WSHSY and CDR2 as SAAADI. This CDR3 has 14 amino acids. CDR3 nucleotides: TGCGCCACCCGACTAGCGGGGGATATCTACGAGCAGTACTTC. Protein product: CATRLAGDIYEQYF.

This chain links TRBV5-1 with TRBJ1-1; possible D gene TRBD1, 6 bases. Trimming stripped 5 bases from V and 0 bases from J, with 11 bases between. The CDR3 length is 14 residues. Germline V gene lookup returns CDR1 SGHRS and CDR2 YFSETQ. Written as DNA, the CDR3 is TGCGCCAGCAGTTCGGGGACAATGAACACTGAAGCTTTCTTT. Residues: CASSSGTMNTEAFF. Supplemented by reference TRBV5-1 and TRBJ1-1, the full variable domain reads KAGVTQTPRYLIKTRGQQVTLSCSPISGHRSVSWYQQTPGQGLQFLFEYFSETQRNKGNFPGRFSGRQFSNSRSEMNVSTLELGDSALYLCASSSGTMNTEAFFGQGTRLTVV.

This rearrangement joins TRBV5-4 to TRBJ1-1, with D uncertain. The germline gives CDR1 SGHNT, CDR2 YYREEE (reference sequence). The CDR3 consists of 13 residues. Trimming left V 2 bases short and J 1 base short, with 6 bases between. CDR3 loop: CASSLQQNTEAFF. Here the CDR3 DNA reads TGTGCCAGCAGCTTACAGCAGAACACTGAAGCTTTCTTT.

V and J are TRBV5-1 and TRBJ1-4, with D unresolved. Germline loops: CDR1 SGHRS, CDR2 YFSETQ. V was trimmed by 5 bases and J by 3 bases, leaving 11 bases between them. This CDR3 has 14 residues. The CDR3 spells CASREPGPNEKLFF. CDR3 DNA sequence: TGCGCCAGCAGGGAACCTGGGCCTAATGAAAAACTGTTTTTT.

The CDR3 bases are TGTGCCAGCAGCAGCTTCGGGAGGGTGGACGAGCAGTACTTC. Protein product: CASSSFGRVDEQYF. The chain uses TRBV7-9 and TRBJ2-7; 8 nucleotides agree with TRBD2. V was pared by 5 bases and J by 5 bases, with 8 bases of the junction left unmatched. The CDR3 loop spans 14 amino acids. Per germline, CDR1 SEHNR and CDR2 FQNEAQ (reference sequence).

This clone was picked up a small number of times. J is TRBJ2-6 and V is TRBV6-5; possibly TRBD1 for D (5 bases). Trimming stripped 2 bases from V and 6 bases from J, with 8 bases between. From germline, CDR1 is MNHEY and CDR2 SVGAGI. The CDR3 totals 14 residues. DNA for the CDR3: TGTGCCAGCAGTTACGCAGGGTCGGCCAACGTCCTGACTTTC. Translated, it gives CASSYAGSANVLTF.

This chain uses TRBV11-3 with TRBJ2-1; TRBD2 matches 12 bases. Germline V lookup: CDR1 SGHNT, CDR2 YENEEA. This CDR3 contains 15 residues. The ends lost 5 bases at V and 3 bases at J; junction bases unmatched: 2. The chain's CDR3 is CASSQGLAGYNEQFF. Here the CDR3 DNA reads TGTGCCAGCAGCCAGGGACTAGCGGGCTACAATGAGCAGTTCTTC.

The rearrangement links TRBV5-1 to TRBJ2-5; 8 positions match TRBD1. The germline CDR1 and CDR2 sequences are SGHRS and YFSETQ. V dropped 1 base and J dropped 6; count of bases not matched to a gene: 11. The CDR3 totals 16 residues. CDR3 in DNA: TGCGCCAGCAGCTTGTGGTCAGGGGGCGTCAGAAAGACCCAGTACTTC. It translates to CASSLWSGGVRKTQYF.